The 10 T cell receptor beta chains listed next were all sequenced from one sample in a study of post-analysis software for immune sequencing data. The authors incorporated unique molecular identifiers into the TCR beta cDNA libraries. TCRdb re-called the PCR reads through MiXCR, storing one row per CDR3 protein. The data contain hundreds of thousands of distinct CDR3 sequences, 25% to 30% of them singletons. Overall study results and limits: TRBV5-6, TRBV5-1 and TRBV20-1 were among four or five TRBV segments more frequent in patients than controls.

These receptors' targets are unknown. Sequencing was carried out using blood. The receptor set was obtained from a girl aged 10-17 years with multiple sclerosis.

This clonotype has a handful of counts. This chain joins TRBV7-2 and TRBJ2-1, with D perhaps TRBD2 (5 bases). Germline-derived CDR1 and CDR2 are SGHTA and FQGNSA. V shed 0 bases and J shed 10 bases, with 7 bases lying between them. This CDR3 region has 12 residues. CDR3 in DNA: TGTGCCAGCAGCTTAGCCTCGGGGGAGCAGTTCTTC. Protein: CASSLASGEQFF.

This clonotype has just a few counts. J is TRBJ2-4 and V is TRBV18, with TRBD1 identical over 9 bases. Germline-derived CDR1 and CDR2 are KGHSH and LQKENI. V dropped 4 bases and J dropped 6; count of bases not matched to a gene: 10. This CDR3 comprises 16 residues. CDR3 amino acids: CASSLRTQGAGNIQYF. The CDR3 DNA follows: TGTGCCAGCTCACTACGTACACAGGGGGCAGGAAACATTCAGTACTTC.

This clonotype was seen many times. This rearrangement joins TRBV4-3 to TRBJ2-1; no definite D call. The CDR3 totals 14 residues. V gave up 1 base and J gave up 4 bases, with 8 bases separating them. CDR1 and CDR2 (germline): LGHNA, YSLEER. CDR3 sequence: CASSQGRTYNEQFF. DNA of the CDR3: TGCGCCAGCAGCCAAGGCCGGACGTACAATGAGCAGTTCTTC.

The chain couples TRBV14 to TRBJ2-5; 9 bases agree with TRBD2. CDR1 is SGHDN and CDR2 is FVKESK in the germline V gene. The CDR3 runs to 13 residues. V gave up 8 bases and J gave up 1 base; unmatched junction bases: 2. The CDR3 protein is CASQRGVQETQYF. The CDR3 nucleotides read TGTGCCAGCCAGCGGGGGGTCCAAGAGACCCAGTACTTC.

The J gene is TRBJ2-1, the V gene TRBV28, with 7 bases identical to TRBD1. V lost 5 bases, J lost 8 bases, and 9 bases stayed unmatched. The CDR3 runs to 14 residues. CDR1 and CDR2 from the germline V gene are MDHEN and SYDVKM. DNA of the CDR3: TGTGCCAGCAGTCCTCTGGACAGGACGGATGAGCAGTTCTTC. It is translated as CASSPLDRTDEQFF.

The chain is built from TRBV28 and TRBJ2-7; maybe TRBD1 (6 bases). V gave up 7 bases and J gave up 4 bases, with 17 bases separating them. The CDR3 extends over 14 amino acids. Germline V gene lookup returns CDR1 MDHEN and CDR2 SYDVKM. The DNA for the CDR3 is TGTGCCAGCACCGACTCCCTGGGGACATACGAGCAGTACTTC. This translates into CASTDSLGTYEQYF.

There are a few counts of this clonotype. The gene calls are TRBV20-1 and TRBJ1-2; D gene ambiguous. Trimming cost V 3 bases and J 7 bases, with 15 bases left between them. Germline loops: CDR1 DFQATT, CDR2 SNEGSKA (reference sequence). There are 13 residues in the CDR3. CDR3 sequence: CSASRQEDFGYTF. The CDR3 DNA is TGCAGTGCTAGTCGTCAGGAGGATTTTGGCTACACCTTC.

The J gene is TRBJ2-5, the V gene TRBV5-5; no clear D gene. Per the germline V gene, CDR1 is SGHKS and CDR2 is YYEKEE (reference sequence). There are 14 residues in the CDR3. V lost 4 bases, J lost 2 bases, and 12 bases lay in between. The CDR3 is CASSGNSMQETQYF. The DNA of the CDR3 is TGTGCCAGCAGCGGTAACAGCATGCAAGAGACCCAGTACTTC. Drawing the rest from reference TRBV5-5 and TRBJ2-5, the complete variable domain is DAGVTQSPTHLIKTRGQQVTLRCSPISGHKSVSWYQQVLGQGPQFIFQYYEKEERGRGNFPDRFSARQFPNYSSELNVNALLLGDSALYLCASSGNSMQETQYFGPGTRLLVL.

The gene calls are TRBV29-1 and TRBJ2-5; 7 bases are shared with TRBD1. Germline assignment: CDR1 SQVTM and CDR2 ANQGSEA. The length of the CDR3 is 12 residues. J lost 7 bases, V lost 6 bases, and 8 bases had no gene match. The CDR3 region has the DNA TGCAGCGTAATTCAGGGGGTGGGGACCCAGTACTTC. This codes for CSVIQGVGTQYF.

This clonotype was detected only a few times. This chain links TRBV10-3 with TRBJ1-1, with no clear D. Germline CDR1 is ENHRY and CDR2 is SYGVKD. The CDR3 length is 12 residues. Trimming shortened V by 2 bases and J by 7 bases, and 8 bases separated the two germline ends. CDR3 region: CAISETLNEAFF. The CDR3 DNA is TGTGCCATCAGTGAGACATTAAATGAAGCTTTCTTT.